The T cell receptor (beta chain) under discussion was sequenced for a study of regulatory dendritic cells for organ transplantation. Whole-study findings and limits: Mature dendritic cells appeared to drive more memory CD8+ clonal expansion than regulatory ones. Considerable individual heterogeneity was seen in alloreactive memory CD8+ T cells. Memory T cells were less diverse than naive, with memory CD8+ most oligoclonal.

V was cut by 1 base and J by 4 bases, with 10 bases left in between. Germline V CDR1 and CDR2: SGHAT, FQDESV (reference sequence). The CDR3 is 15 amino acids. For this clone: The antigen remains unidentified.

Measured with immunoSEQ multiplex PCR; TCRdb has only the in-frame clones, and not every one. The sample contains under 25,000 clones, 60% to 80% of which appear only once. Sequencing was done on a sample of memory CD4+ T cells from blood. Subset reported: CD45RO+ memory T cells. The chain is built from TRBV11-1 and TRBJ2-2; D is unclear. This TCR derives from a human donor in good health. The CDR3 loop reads CASSLGPTVTGELFF. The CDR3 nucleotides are TGTGCCAGCAGCTTAGGCCCTACGGTCACCGGGGAGCTGTTTTTT.